The 21 T cell receptor beta chains listed next were all sequenced from one sample in a study of T cell changes during pregnancy in multiple sclerosis. Only in-frame clones appear in the TCRdb table, and some are missing; sequencing was by immunoSEQ multiplex PCR. Found here are over 45,000 clones, approximately 92% of them singletons; the top ten hold approximately 0.9%. The sequencing here drew on CD4+ T cells from peripheral blood mononuclear cells, taken in the second trimester of pregnancy. Receptors were obtained from a female donor in good health, enrolled as a control in a pregnancy study.

The CDR3 nucleotides are TGTGCCAGCAGCTCGCCCCAGGGAATCTATGGCTACACCTTC. Encoded protein: CASSSPQGIYGYTF. The V gene is TRBV7-9, the J gene TRBJ1-2, with D maybe TRBD1 (5 bases). V was trimmed by 4 bases and J by 4 bases, leaving 13 bases between them. This CDR3 contains 14 residues. The germline CDR1 and CDR2 sequences are SEHNR and FQNEAQ (reference sequence).

The rearrangement uses TRBV6-1 and TRBJ2-5; 14 bases are shared with TRBD2. The CDR3 extends over 15 amino acids. CDR1 and CDR2 from the germline V gene are MNHNS and SASEGT. The V segment lost 6 bases and the J segment 4 bases; nucleotides outside the gene matches: 4. CDR3 DNA sequence: TGTGCCAGCAGCCCGGGGACTAGCGGGGGAGAGACCCAGTACTTC. Its protein is CASSPGTSGGETQYF.

The CDR3 region has the DNA TGTGCCAGCAACCGCAGGGCTCCCGGGGATACGCAGTATTTT. Translated, it gives CASNRRAPGDTQYF. This rearrangement joins TRBV28 to TRBJ2-3, with a tentative D call TRBD1 (5 bases). Trimming took off 7 bases at V and 6 bases at J, with 17 bases between the two ends. The CDR3 runs 14 residues. Per germline, CDR1 MDHEN and CDR2 SYDVKM.

The rearrangement joins TRBV21-1 to TRBJ2-7; the D call TRBD1 from the table was never checked on the DNA. TRBV21-1 constitutes a pseudogene. The CDR3 spans 16 residues. The CDR3 sequence: CASSKGTGGSFYEQYF. The CDR3 DNA reads as TGTGCCAGCAGCAAAGGCACAGGGGGTTCATTCTACGAGCAGTACTTC.

The chain uses TRBV7-3 and TRBJ2-2; 9 positions agree with TRBD1. Germline V gene lookup returns CDR1 SGHTA and CDR2 FQGTGA. V lost 6 bases and J lost 5; bases outside the gene matches: 7. The CDR3 runs to 15 residues. Written as DNA, the CDR3 is TGTGCCAGCAGGTCCGGGACAGGGCGGACCGGGGAGCTGTTTTTT. Protein sequence: CASRSGTGRTGELFF. Using reference TRBV7-3 and TRBJ2-2 for the parts outside the CDR3, the full variable domain is GAGVSQTPSNKVTEKGKYVELRCDPISGHTALYWYRQSLGQGPEFLIYFQGTGAADDSGLPNDRFFAVRPEGSVSTLKIQRTERGDSAVYLCASRSGTGRTGELFFGEGSRLTVL.

V gene TRBV27 combines with J gene TRBJ1-5; D call uncertain. The CDR3 runs 16 residues. V lost 3 bases, J lost 3 bases, and 15 bases lay in between. CDR1 is MNHEY, CDR2 SMNVEV, per germline (reference sequence). The CDR3 sequence: CASSLREPAINQPQHF. As DNA, the CDR3 is TGTGCCAGCAGTTTGAGGGAACCCGCCATCAATCAGCCCCAGCATTTT.

V usage is TRBV5-5 and J usage is TRBJ2-1, with D maybe TRBD2 (5 bases). The V end was cut by 5 bases, the J end by 2 bases, with 8 bases between. Germline CDR1 is SGHKS and CDR2 is YYEKEE (reference sequence). The CDR3 is 13 residues long. DNA of the CDR3: TGTGCCAGCAGTGACGGGGCCTACAATGAGCAGTTCTTC. It codes for CASSDGAYNEQFF.

V and J are TRBV18 and TRBJ1-1; a possible D gene is TRBD1 (6 bases). The ends were cut back, 0 bases at V and 3 bases at J, with 14 bases in the middle. CDR1 and CDR2 (germline): KGHSH, LQKENI. This CDR3 contains 16 residues. CDR3 coding DNA: TGTGCCAGCTCACCACCGGATCCCAGGGGATACACTGAAGCTTTCTTT. This encodes CASSPPDPRGYTEAFF.

The chain uses TRBV5-4 and TRBJ2-1, with TRBD1 matching 8 bases. V lost 8 bases to trimming and J lost 7 bases; unmatched junction nucleotides: 14. Germline V gene lookup returns CDR1 SGHNT and CDR2 YYREEE (reference sequence). The CDR3 is 15 residues long. The CDR3 nucleotides read TGTGCCAGTTGGGGTGGGAGACAGGGGTGGAATGAGCAGTTCTTC. Protein product: CASWGGRQGWNEQFF.

V gene TRBV18 combines with J gene TRBJ1-1; possible D gene TRBD1, 5 bases. The germline V gene encodes CDR1 KGHSH and CDR2 LQKENI. The CDR3 totals 16 residues. V was clipped by 5 bases and J by 0 bases, with 16 bases between them. CDR3 residues: CASSAKRQTMNTEAFF. In DNA form, the CDR3 reads TGTGCCAGCTCAGCGAAGAGACAGACCATGAACACTGAAGCTTTCTTT.

V gene TRBV7-2 combines with J gene TRBJ2-5; 7 bases fit TRBD1. Germline V CDR1 and CDR2: SGHTA, FQGNSA. This CDR3 is built from 13 residues. Trimming removed 5 bases from V and 5 bases from J; junction bases left unmatched: 5. In nucleotides, the CDR3 is TGTGCCAGCAGCCTAGGGACAGCCGAGACCCAGTACTTC. Its translation is CASSLGTAETQYF.

The V call is TRBV7-9, the J call TRBJ2-1; D unresolved. V shed 4 bases and J shed 5 bases, with 18 bases lying between them. Germline CDR1 SEHNR, CDR2 FQNEAQ (reference sequence). CDR3 length: 16 residues. CDR3 sequence: CASSSALGLGHNEQFF. CDR3 coding DNA: TGTGCCAGCAGCTCTGCGCTTGGCCTTGGGCACAATGAGCAGTTCTTC. Combining the CDR3 with reference TRBV7-9 and TRBJ2-1 gives the whole variable domain DTGVSQNPRHKITKRGQNVTFRCDPISEHNRLYWYRQTLGQGPEFLTYFQNEAQLEKSRLLSDRFSAERPKGSFSTLEIQRTEQGDSAMYLCASSSALGLGHNEQFFGPGTRLTVL.

CDR3 sequence (DNA): TGCGCCAGCAGCTTGGTACAGGGGTTAGATACGCAGTATTTT. It codes for CASSLVQGLDTQYF. The chain has TRBV5-1 and TRBJ2-3, with 7 nucleotides matching TRBD1. This CDR3 spans 14 amino acids. The germline V gene encodes CDR1 SGHRS and CDR2 YFSETQ. J lost 5 bases, V lost 0 bases, and 3 bases had no gene match. Filled out from reference TRBV5-1 and TRBJ2-3, the complete variable domain reads KAGVTQTPRYLIKTRGQQVTLSCSPISGHRSVSWYQQTPGQGLQFLFEYFSETQRNKGNFPGRFSGRQFSNSRSEMNVSTLELGDSALYLCASSLVQGLDTQYFGPGTRLTVL.

The chain joins TRBV5-4 to TRBJ2-7, with TRBD1 identical over 7 bases. The CDR3 is 15 residues long. With 0 bases clipped from V and 6 bases from J, the junction kept 9 bases outside the gene matches. In germline, CDR1 is SGHNT, CDR2 YYREEE (reference sequence). In nucleotides, the CDR3 is TGTGCCAGCAGCTTGGGACAGGGATACTCGGGCGAGCAGTACTTC. Amino acids: CASSLGQGYSGEQYF.

The chain combines TRBV19 with TRBJ2-7, with 9 positions matching TRBD2. The CDR3 is made up of 15 amino acids. Germline lookup yields CDR1 LNHDA and CDR2 SQIVND (reference sequence). The trim removed 3 bases at V and 2 bases at J, leaving 5 bases unmatched. The CDR3 is CASSIGSSGAYEQYF. CDR3 nucleotide sequence: TGTGCCAGTAGTATCGGGTCTAGCGGGGCCTACGAGCAGTACTTC. Using reference TRBV19 and TRBJ2-7 for the parts outside the CDR3, the full variable domain is DGGITQSPKYLFRKEGQNVTLSCEQNLNHDAMYWYRQDPGQGLRLIYYSQIVNDFQKGDIAEGYSVSREKKESFPLTVTSAQKNPTAFYLCASSIGSSGAYEQYFGPGTRLTVT.

The chain joins TRBV19 to TRBJ2-3, with a possible D match to TRBD1 (5 bases). This CDR3 is 15 amino acids long. Germline values: CDR1 LNHDA, CDR2 SQIVND (reference sequence). V lost 0 bases, J lost 5 bases, and 12 bases lay in between. DNA of the CDR3: TGTGCCAGTAGTATAGATGGGGCGTCCGGAGATACGCAGTATTTT. The encoded protein is CASSIDGASGDTQYF.

The V gene is TRBV14, the J gene TRBJ2-2, with TRBD1 matching 9 bases. V gave up 5 bases and J gave up 2 bases; unmatched junction bases: 6. There are 16 residues in the CDR3. Germline assignment: CDR1 SGHDN and CDR2 FVKESK. CDR3 sequence: CASSSPGQGNTGELFF. CDR3 bases: TGTGCCAGCAGCTCACCGGGACAGGGTAACACCGGGGAGCTGTTTTTT.

V gene TRBV14 combines with J gene TRBJ1-4; 11 nucleotides agree with TRBD1. V lost 2 bases, J lost 8 bases, and 4 bases stayed unmatched. The CDR3 runs 15 residues. Germline loops: CDR1 SGHDN, CDR2 FVKESK. In nucleotides, the CDR3 is TGTGCCAGCAGCCAATGGGACAGGGGGAACGAAAAACTGTTTTTT. This sequence encodes CASSQWDRGNEKLFF.

The chain employs TRBV7-8 and TRBJ2-7; 9 bases match TRBD2. Germline V lookup: CDR1 SGHVS, CDR2 FQNEAQ. Losses at the gene ends were 5 bases for V and 5 bases for J; bases not matched to a gene: 10. CDR3 length equals 15 residues. In nucleotides, the CDR3 is TGTGCCAGCAGCCGCCGGCTAGCGGGAATCAACGAGCAGTACTTC. Translation: CASSRRLAGINEQYF.

V gene TRBV19 combines with J gene TRBJ2-5; the D gene is possibly TRBD2 (5 bases). CDR3 length: 13 residues. Per the germline V gene, CDR1 is LNHDA and CDR2 is SQIVND (reference sequence). Trimming removed 3 bases at V and 5 bases at J, with 10 bases between. CDR3 residues: CASSIGLRETQYF. CDR3 nucleotide sequence: TGTGCCAGTAGTATCGGACTCAGGGAGACCCAGTACTTC.

This chain connects TRBV27 to TRBJ2-7, with TRBD2 matching over 12 bases. The V segment lost 5 bases and the J segment 5 bases; nucleotides outside the gene matches: 7. The CDR3 loop spans 15 amino acids. Germline CDR1 MNHEY, CDR2 SMNVEV (reference sequence). The CDR3 coding sequence is TGTGCCAGCAGTCCAAGGACTAGCGGGACTCACGAGCAGTACTTC. Amino acids: CASSPRTSGTHEQYF.